This entry lists 13 T cell receptor beta chains sequenced from one sample in a study of T cell repertoires in cytomegalovirus infection. TCRdb itself ran the reads through MiXCR, one entry per CDR3 protein. The data contain approximately 180,000 distinct CDR3 sequences, under 25% of them singletons. Input material: PBMCs. These TCRs come from a human donor in good health (CMV status not recorded). Some clones in this sample may be carry-over from other donors' samples.

The chain links TRBV12-3 or TRBV12-4 to TRBJ2-3; TRBD1 matches at 8 bases. V was clipped by 6 bases and J by 1 base; unmatched bases: 9. There are 16 residues in the CDR3. Here the CDR3 DNA reads TGTGCCAGCAGGACAGGACAGGGACGTCGCACAGATACGCAGTATTTT. As protein: CASRTGQGRRTDTQYF.

This rearrangement joins TRBV5-6 to TRBJ2-2, with D perhaps TRBD1 or TRBD2 (6 bases each). Germline CDR1 is SGHDT and CDR2 is YYEEEE. V was pared by 6 bases and J by 5 bases, with 14 bases between. The CDR3 runs to 14 residues. This chain's CDR3 is CASTWGAATGELFF. For the CDR3, the DNA is TGTGCCAGCACTTGGGGGGCGGCTACCGGGGAGCTGTTTTTT.

The chain carries TRBV9 and TRBJ2-7, with unresolved D. Germline loops: CDR1 SGDLS, CDR2 YYNGEE. The V end was cut by 0 bases, the J end by 0 bases, with 7 bases between. The CDR3 is made up of 14 amino acids. The CDR3 protein is CASSVGASSYEQYF. CDR3 DNA: TGTGCCAGCAGCGTAGGCGCAAGCTCCTACGAGCAGTACTTC.

The chain employs TRBV19 and TRBJ2-1; 9 nucleotides match TRBD2. The CDR3 runs 16 residues. J lost 9 bases, V lost 3 bases, and 12 bases had no gene match. Germline CDR1 reads LNHDA; CDR2 reads SQIVND (reference sequence). The CDR3 bases are TGTGCCAGTAGTATCGGTCTAGCGGGAATGATAGGTGAGCAGTTCTTC. Translated, it gives CASSIGLAGMIGEQFF.

This clonotype was detected once. The rearrangement links TRBV12-3 or TRBV12-4 to TRBJ1-3, with D possibly being TRBD1 (5 bases). This CDR3 has 15 residues. The V gene lost 3 bases and the J gene lost 4 bases, with 13 bases spanning the gap. CDR3 nucleotide sequence: TGTGCCAGCAGTTTGGGGGAAAACGTCGGAAACACCATATATTTT. The encoded protein is CASSLGENVGNTIYF.

This clonotype was observed at least ten times. V is TRBV7-2 and J is TRBJ2-7, with D perhaps matching TRBD1 (6 bases). This CDR3 has 14 residues. Germline V gene sequence: CDR1 SGHTA, CDR2 FQGNSA. The germline V and J ends were trimmed by 5 bases and 9 bases, with 20 bases remaining between them. The DNA of the CDR3 is TGTGCCAGCAGCCTAGACGCCGGGACATCGAGGCAGTACTTC. Protein: CASSLDAGTSRQYF. Together with reference TRBV7-2 and TRBJ2-7, the CDR3 gives the full variable domain: GAGVSQSPSNKVTEKGKDVELRCDPISGHTALYWYRQSLGQGLEFLIYFQGNSAPDKSGLPSDRFSAERTGGSVSTLTIQRTQQEDSAVYLCASSLDAGTSRQYFGPGTRLTVT.

The table lists this clonotype with a few counts. The chain is built from TRBV6-1 and TRBJ2-7; D is tentatively TRBD1 or TRBD2 (5 bases each). Per germline, CDR1 MNHNS and CDR2 SASEGT. The CDR3 covers 14 residues. The V end was cut by 4 bases, the J end by 4 bases, with 14 bases between. The CDR3 protein is CASSGRDGPYEQYF. Written as DNA, the CDR3 is TGTGCCAGCAGTGGACGGGACGGTCCTTACGAGCAGTACTTC.

This rearrangement joins TRBV24-1 to TRBJ2-3; perhaps TRBD1 as D (6 bases). This CDR3 has 15 amino acids. V lost 7 bases and J lost 0, with 13 bases in between. Germline CDR1 reads KGHDR; CDR2 reads SFDVKD. The CDR3 coding sequence is TGTGCCACCAGGGACAGAAGACAGAGCACAGATACGCAGTATTTT. Translating it yields CATRDRRQSTDTQYF.

This clonotype was observed many times. The V and J genes are TRBV11-3 and TRBJ2-5; 9 bases align to TRBD2. The CDR3 has 14 amino acids. The trim removed 3 bases at V and 3 bases at J, leaving 2 bases unmatched. From germline, CDR1 is SGHNT and CDR2 YENEEA. The DNA for the CDR3 is TGTGCCAGCAGCTTCGGGACTAGCAAAGAGACCCAGTACTTC. It encodes CASSFGTSKETQYF.

This clonotype was seen at least ten times. One end of the junction does not line up with germline, which may come from a read error. This sequence joins TRBV7-2 and TRBJ1-3; D is uncertain. The CDR3 length is 14 residues. Germline values: CDR1 SGHTA, CDR2 FQGNSA. The CDR3 protein is CASTLGSSGNTIYF. In DNA, the CDR3 is TGTGCCAGCACCTTAGGAAGCTCTGGAAACACCATATATTTT.

The rearrangement uses TRBV28 and TRBJ1-5; TRBD1 is a possible D gene (5 bases). From germline, CDR1 is MDHEN and CDR2 SYDVKM. This CDR3 spans 16 amino acids. V was clipped by 3 bases and J by 0 bases, with 12 bases between them. Here the CDR3 DNA reads TGTGCCAGCAGTTTGTACGGGGGGATTAGCAATCAGCCCCAGCATTTT. Translated: CASSLYGGISNQPQHF.

The rearrangement joins TRBV7-2 to TRBJ2-7, with D unresolved. V lost 3 bases, J lost 2 bases, and 8 bases lay in between. CDR1 and CDR2 (germline): SGHTA, FQGNSA. The CDR3 loop spans 13 amino acids. CDR3 sequence reads: CASSFLGPYEQYF. The DNA for the CDR3 is TGTGCCAGCAGCTTCCTCGGACCCTACGAGCAGTACTTC.

This clonotype showed up many times. V gene TRBV15 combines with J gene TRBJ2-2, with a weak D call TRBD2 (5 bases). Trimming removed 6 bases from V and 3 bases from J, with 11 bases in between. CDR1 and CDR2 (germline): LNHNV, YYDKDF (reference sequence). This CDR3 region has 14 residues. Written as DNA, the CDR3 is TGTGCCACCAGTTCAGGAGGAGACACCGGGGAGCTGTTTTTT. Amino acids: CATSSGGDTGELFF.